The 16 T cell receptor beta chains in this list originate from one sample, sequenced in a study of blood T cell repertoires in COVID-19. Generated by immunoSEQ multiplex PCR, the TCRdb table keeps only in-frame clones and is missing some. The sample includes tens of thousands of clones, nearly 90% seen only once; the top ten take around 29%. The material sequenced was peripheral blood. The receptors here all came from a man in his fifties with acute or convalescent COVID-19.

This chain links TRBV7-8 with TRBJ1-2; D is uncertain. CDR1 and CDR2 from the germline V gene are SGHVS and FQNEAQ. This CDR3 comprises 14 residues. Trimming removed 1 base at V and 4 bases at J, with 10 bases between. This CDR3 reads CASSLGTSRYGYTF. The DNA of the CDR3 is TGTGCCAGCAGCTTAGGCACCAGTCGCTATGGCTACACCTTC.

The chain employs TRBV27 and TRBJ1-2, with TRBD1 matching 8 bases. Trimming removed 6 bases from V and 6 bases from J; junction bases left unmatched: 6. The germline gives CDR1 MNHEY, CDR2 SMNVEV (reference sequence). This CDR3 comprises 13 residues. The CDR3 DNA sequence: TGTGCCAGCAGGCCGACGACAGGGGATGGCTACACCTTC. This codes for CASRPTTGDGYTF.

The chain has TRBV11-2 and TRBJ2-3, with D tentatively TRBD1 (7 bases). Trimming cost V 5 bases and J 1 base, with 13 bases left between them. Germline loops: CDR1 SGHAT, CDR2 FQNNGV. There are 15 residues in the CDR3. The CDR3, as DNA: TGTGCCAGCAGCGCGGGACAGTTAGGCACAGATACGCAGTATTTT. Protein product: CASSAGQLGTDTQYF. Full variable domain (rest looked up from reference TRBV11-2 and TRBJ2-3): EAGVAQSPRYKIIEKRQSVAFWCNPISGHATLYWYQQILGQGPKLLIQFQNNGVVDDSQLPKDRFSAERLKGVDSTLKIQPAKLEDSAVYLCASSAGQLGTDTQYFGPGTRLTVL.

The V and J genes are TRBV12-5 and TRBJ1-5; TRBD1 agrees at 7 bases. V lost 1 base to trimming and J lost 3 bases; unmatched junction nucleotides: 9. This CDR3 contains 17 residues. Looked up from germline, CDR1 is LGHNT and CDR2 is FRNRAP. In DNA, the CDR3 is TGTGCTAGTGGTTTGGACCGGCGGACAGGCTACAATCAGCCCCAGCATTTT. Amino acids: CASGLDRRTGYNQPQHF.

The gene calls are TRBV5-1 and TRBJ2-3; 8 nucleotides agree with TRBD2. The germline CDR1 and CDR2 sequences are SGHRS and YFSETQ. With 0 bases clipped from V and 6 bases from J, the junction kept 9 bases outside the gene matches. The CDR3 runs to 16 residues. Here the CDR3 reads CASSLEAGAPGDTQYF. The CDR3 nucleotides read TGCGCCAGCAGCTTGGAAGCGGGGGCCCCGGGGGATACGCAGTATTTT.

V is TRBV18 and J is TRBJ2-3; 8 bases are shared with TRBD2. CDR1 and CDR2 (germline): KGHSH, LQKENI. Losses at the gene ends were 3 bases for V and 4 bases for J; bases not matched to a gene: 9. The CDR3 extends over 16 amino acids. The CDR3 loop is CASSPFSSGGADTQYF. The DNA for the CDR3 is TGTGCCAGCTCACCTTTCTCCAGCGGGGGAGCAGATACGCAGTATTTT. The variable domain in full, completed from reference TRBV18 and TRBJ2-3, reads NAGVMQNPRHLVRRRGQEARLRCSPMKGHSHVYWYRQLPEEGLKFMVYLQKENIIDESGMPKERFSAEFPKEGPSILRIQQVVRGDSAAYFCASSPFSSGGADTQYFGPGTRLTVL.

The J gene is TRBJ2-2, the V gene TRBV24-1, with D possibly matching TRBD1 (6 bases). This CDR3 spans 17 amino acids. The germline gives CDR1 KGHDR, CDR2 SFDVKD. The V and J ends lost 3 bases and 0 bases respectively, with 13 bases between them. The DNA for the CDR3 is TGTGCCACCAGTGATGGCGCCGGGACATCGAACACCGGGGAGCTGTTTTTT. Encoded protein: CATSDGAGTSNTGELFF.

The chain is built from TRBV5-1 and TRBJ2-7, with 8 bases identical to TRBD1. This CDR3 is 15 amino acids long. The germline V gene has CDR1 SGHRS and CDR2 YFSETQ. The V segment lost 3 bases and the J segment 1 base; nucleotides outside the gene matches: 6. This CDR3 is CASSYGQGHSYEQYF. CDR3 DNA sequence: TGCGCCAGCAGCTATGGACAGGGCCATTCCTACGAGCAGTACTTC.

This clone has a single count. The J gene is TRBJ2-1, the V gene TRBV6-2 or TRBV6-3; 7 positions agree with TRBD1. Germline-derived CDR1 and CDR2 are MNHEY and SVGEGT. The junction had 10 bases not matched to a gene; V was cut back by 2 bases and J by 3 bases. The CDR3 has 17 residues. CDR3 in amino acids: CASSYRRGGANYNEQFF. The DNA of the CDR3 is TGTGCCAGCAGTTACCGAAGAGGGGGCGCTAACTACAATGAGCAGTTCTTC.

The chain combines TRBV11-3 with TRBJ2-3; TRBD1 aligns across 7 bases. The CDR3 consists of 18 residues. The V segment lost 1 base and the J segment 5 bases; nucleotides outside the gene matches: 15. The V gene's germline CDR1 is SGHNT and CDR2 YENEEA. The CDR3 loop reads CASSLARIGTGVVDTQYF. CDR3 sequence (DNA): TGTGCCAGCAGCTTAGCCCGGATTGGTACAGGGGTAGTAGATACGCAGTATTTT. Complete variable domain (other parts from reference TRBV11-3 and TRBJ2-3): EAGVVQSPRYKIIEKKQPVAFWCNPISGHNTLYWYLQNLGQGPELLIRYENEEAVDDSQLPKDRFSAERLKGVDSTLKIQPAELGDSAVYLCASSLARIGTGVVDTQYFGPGTRLTVL.

The rearrangement links TRBV9 to TRBJ1-6; 7 nucleotides agree with TRBD1. The CDR3 has 18 amino acids. Per germline, CDR1 SGDLS and CDR2 YYNGEE. V shed 3 bases and J 0 bases; nucleotides not matched to a gene: 9. The CDR3 bases are TGTGCCAGCAGCGAAGGACAGGATATGAGCTCCTATAATTCACCCCTCCACTTT. Translating it yields CASSEGQDMSSYNSPLHF.

The J gene is TRBJ2-5, the V gene TRBV28, with D possibly TRBD1 on 6 matching bases. Germline V gene lookup returns CDR1 MDHEN and CDR2 SYDVKM. Trimming removed 0 bases at V and 6 bases at J, with 14 bases between. The CDR3 covers 15 residues. The chain's CDR3 is CASSLWDSRGKTQYF. CDR3 in DNA: TGTGCCAGCAGTTTATGGGACAGTCGCGGAAAGACCCAGTACTTC.

The chain uses TRBV3-1 (or the pseudogene TRBV3-2) and TRBJ1-3, with D tentatively TRBD1 (6 bases). Looked up from germline, CDR1 is LGHDT and CDR2 is YNNKEL (reference sequence). This CDR3 has 15 residues. Trimming shortened V by 2 bases and J by 6 bases, and 14 bases separated the two germline ends. The CDR3 protein is CASSQPGQSTNTIYF. The CDR3, as DNA: TGTGCCAGCAGCCAACCGGGACAATCTACAAACACCATATATTTT.

The chain has TRBV2 and TRBJ1-6; TRBD1 matches 9 bases. The CDR3 covers 15 residues. Trimming at V came to 6 bases and at J to 5 bases, leaving 5 bases not matched to a gene. Germline CDR1 and CDR2: SNHLY and FYNNEI. Here the CDR3 DNA reads TGTGCCAGCAGCCAACAGGGGGCAGATAATTCACCCCTCCACTTT. Translation gives CASSQQGADNSPLHF.

J is TRBJ2-7 and V is TRBV6-5, with 7 bases that match TRBD1. CDR1 and CDR2 (germline): MNHEY, SVGAGI. V gave up 11 bases and J gave up 2 bases; unmatched junction bases: 6. The CDR3 length is 12 residues. The CDR3 DNA follows: TGTGCCGGGGGACAGAATGCCTACGAGCAGTACTTC. It translates to CAGGQNAYEQYF.

This chain links TRBV7-2 with TRBJ2-5, with 7 positions matching TRBD1. CDR1 is SGHTA and CDR2 is FQGNSA in the germline V gene. The CDR3 is 14 residues long. The J segment lost 4 bases and the V segment lost 2 bases, leaving 4 bases of the junction unmatched. DNA of the CDR3: TGTGCCAGCAGCTTAAGTACAGGGGCAGAGACCCAGTACTTC. Its protein product is CASSLSTGAETQYF.